The present TCR beta chain was sequenced within a study of blood T cell repertoires in COVID-19. Background on the study: T cells, B-cell-depleted T cells, or PBMCs supplied cDNA or gDNA.

Sequencing was performed with immunoSEQ multiplex PCR; in TCRdb, only in-frame clones are kept and a portion is missing. The sample lists roughly 31,000 clones, roughly nine tenths occurring once. Per the germline V gene, CDR1 is SGHRS and CDR2 is YFSETQ. This CDR3 comprises 14 residues. The V end was cut by 1 base, the J end by 7 bases, with 12 bases between. Material: peripheral blood. This TCR derives from a man aged 80 or over with acute or convalescent COVID-19. The chain recombines TRBV5-1 with TRBJ2-1; D perhaps matches TRBD1 (5 bases). The CDR3 nucleotides are TGCGCCAGCAGCTTGTTTCAGGGTGATAATGAGCAGTTCTTC. Its translation is CASSLFQGDNEQFF.